The table lists the clone carrying this T cell receptor beta chain with a few counts. Its antigen is undetermined. This entry is derived from a study of blood T cells in healthy people across ages. The CDR3 has 16 amino acids. The V and J ends lost 3 bases and 3 bases respectively, with 16 bases between them. General observations from the study: Greater diversity and more naive CD4+ cells were seen in long-lived donors than in aged donors.

Combining a sample-barcoded 5' primer with a J-beta primer mix, a second PCR ran for roughly 6 to 12 cycles. The authors tagged each cDNA molecule using a template-switch adaptor with 12 random nucleotides. One entry per CDR3 protein, called by TCRdb with MiXCR from the 5' RACE reads. Here the sample spans about 1,400,000 distinct CDR3 sequences, approximately 63% being singletons. No fewer than 5.5 micrograms of total RNA were isolated from every sample. This chain joins TRBV12-3 or TRBV12-4 and TRBJ2-3; D possibly uses TRBD1 or TRBD2 (5 bases each). The source of this sequence is a man aged 18-30 years in good health. Sequencing used blood. This CDR3 reads CASSLEFRDQTDTQYF. The DNA for the CDR3 is TGTGCCAGCAGTTTGGAATTCCGGGACCAGACAGATACGCAGTATTTT.